Included here is one T cell receptor (beta chain) sequence, with context. The antigen is not known. A second PCR, run for roughly 6 to 11 cycles, used a sample-barcoded 5' primer plus a J-beta primer mix. CDR3-containing paired-end reads numbering at least 2.5 million came from each sample. Via MiXCR, TCRdb re-called the 5' RACE reads, giving one row per CDR3 protein. The sample yields fewer than 750,000 distinct CDR3 sequences, around 48% seen once. Individuals who donated were healthy Caucasians from Russia aged roughly 6 to 100. This specimen comes from a study of blood T cells in healthy people across ages. Whole-study findings and limits: It was held that diversity estimates obtained from one million T cells represented underestimates.

The CDR3 is made up of 14 amino acids. Germline V CDR1 and CDR2: ENHRY, SYGVKD. Trimming took 6 bases from V and 5 from J, leaving 16 bases between them. The sequence was collected from an elderly man in good health. Source material: blood. The chain has TRBV10-3 and TRBJ1-1; D remains ambiguous. The CDR3 DNA reads TGTGCCATCAGGGGCCGGCCCCGAGGAACTGAAGCTTTCTTT. It translates to CAIRGRPRGTEAFF.